The sample holds many counts of the clone carrying this TCR beta chain. The antigen is not known. CDR3 size: 13 residues. V lost 5 bases and J 5 bases, leaving 9 bases between the germline ends. From germline, CDR1 is SEHNR and CDR2 FQNEAQ (reference sequence). MiXCR, applied by TCRdb to the reads, yields one record per CDR3 protein. Of around 540,000 distinct CDR3 sequences listed, around a third are singletons. The source of the sample is a study of T cell repertoires in cytomegalovirus infection. Across the study: Well-studied HLA-B-restricted epitopes and recently identified HLA-C-restricted epitopes of CMV were both used in the study. Study results and limitations: Of the TCR beta families, the public ones yielded a cumulative frequency that identified carriers of CMV plus the relevant HLA.

The sequencing here drew on cultured PBMCs, taken from culture after CMV antigen stimulation. This chain joins TRBV7-9 and TRBJ2-2; no clear D gene. The source of this sequence is a human donor in good health (CMV status not recorded). Some clones in this sample may be carry-over from other donors' samples. Written as DNA, the CDR3 is TGTGCCAGCAGCCTAGTCGAGACCGGGGAGCTGTTTTTT. Encoded protein: CASSLVETGELFF.